The sample holds a few counts of the clone carrying this TCR beta chain. Its antigen is still unknown. The data belong to a study of identical twins. Study-level results: There is a chance that invariant MAIT and iNKT cells partially muddied zero-insertion analyses.

Healthy Caucasians were all of the donors. MiXCR was run by TCRdb on the 5' RACE reads, yielding one entry per CDR3 protein. Here the sample spans around 960,000 distinct CDR3 sequences, approximately 13% being singletons. The sample was also linked to a second study, of yellow fever vaccine responses in identical twins.

The sequence derives from a woman aged 18-30 years in good health. Specimen: PBMCs.

CDR3 DNA sequence: TGCGCCAGCAGCCAACCATGGGGCTCCGATACGCAGTATTTT. It translates to CASSQPWGSDTQYF. The chain has TRBV4-1 and TRBJ2-3; tentatively, D is TRBD1 (5 bases). The CDR3 sequence is 14 residues long. V was clipped by 2 bases and J by 6 bases, with 12 bases between them. CDR1 is MGHRA and CDR2 is YSYEKL in the germline V gene.